The subject of this entry is one T cell receptor beta chain. Its antigen is as yet unknown. Germline values: CDR1 LGHNA, CDR2 YSLEER. Trimming at V came to 4 bases and at J to 8 bases, leaving 10 bases not matched to a gene. This CDR3 region has 15 residues. The entry originates in a study of molecular identifiers for immune sequencing clone quantification. Overall study findings and caveats: Reports indicate spiked Jurkat TCR RNA from one cell could be found among one million naive cells. Clonotypes surpassing 20 RNA copies contained over 97% of effector molecules, versus under 1% in naive cells.

Bulk TCR libraries were made with methods that had been previously described and with listed TCR primers. TCRdb redid the calling of the PCR reads with MiXCR, one entry per CDR3 protein. The sample consists of some 580,000 distinct CDR3 sequences, around 25% of them appearing once. The CD8+CD4-CCR7+CD45RA+ phenotype defined the sorted naive CD8 T cells. The chain combines TRBV4-3 with TRBJ2-1, with 8 bases fitting TRBD1. Sample: naive CD8+ T cells from blood, with Jurkat cell RNA spiked in. Described subset: FACS-sorted CD8+CD4-CCR7+CD45RA+ naive T cells. The clonotype originates from a human donor in good health. Some libraries in this study had Jurkat cell RNA spiked in. The CDR3 protein is CASSRDRQGAYEQFF. The CDR3 nucleotides are TGCGCCAGCAGCCGAGATCGGCAGGGGGCTTATGAGCAGTTCTTC.